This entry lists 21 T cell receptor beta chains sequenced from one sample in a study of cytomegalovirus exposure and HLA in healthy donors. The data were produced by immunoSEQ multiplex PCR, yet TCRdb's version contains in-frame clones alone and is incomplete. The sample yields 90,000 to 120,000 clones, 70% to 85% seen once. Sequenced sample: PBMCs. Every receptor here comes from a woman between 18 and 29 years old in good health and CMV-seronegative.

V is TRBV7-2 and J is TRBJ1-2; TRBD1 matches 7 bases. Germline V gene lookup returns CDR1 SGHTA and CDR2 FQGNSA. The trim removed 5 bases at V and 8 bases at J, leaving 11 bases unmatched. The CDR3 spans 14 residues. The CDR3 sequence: CASSLIGGARGYTF. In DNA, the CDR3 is TGTGCCAGCAGCCTAATAGGGGGCGCGCGGGGCTACACCTTC.

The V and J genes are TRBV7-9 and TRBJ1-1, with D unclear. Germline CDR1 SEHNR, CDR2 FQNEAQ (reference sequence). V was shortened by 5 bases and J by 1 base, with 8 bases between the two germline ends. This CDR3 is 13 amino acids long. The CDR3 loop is CASSRGQNTEAFF. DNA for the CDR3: TGTGCCAGCAGCCGTGGGCAGAACACTGAAGCTTTCTTT.

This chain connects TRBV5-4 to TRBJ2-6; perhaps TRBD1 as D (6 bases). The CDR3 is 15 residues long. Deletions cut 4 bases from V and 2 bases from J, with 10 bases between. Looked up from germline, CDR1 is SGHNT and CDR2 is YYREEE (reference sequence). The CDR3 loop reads CASSRDMAGANVLTF. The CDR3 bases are TGTGCCAGCAGCCGGGACATGGCTGGGGCCAACGTCCTGACTTTC. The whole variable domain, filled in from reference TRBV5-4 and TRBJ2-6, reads ETGVTQSPTHLIKTRGQQVTLRCSSQSGHNTVSWYQQALGQGPQFIFQYYREEENGRGNFPPRFSGLQFPNYSSELNVNALELDDSALYLCASSRDMAGANVLTFGAGSRLTVL.

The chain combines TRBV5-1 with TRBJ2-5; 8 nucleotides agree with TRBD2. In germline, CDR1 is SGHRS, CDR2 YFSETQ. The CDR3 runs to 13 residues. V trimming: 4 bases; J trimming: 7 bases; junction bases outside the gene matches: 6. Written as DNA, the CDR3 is TGCGCCAGCAGCAGCAAACGGGGGGGGACCCAGTACTTC. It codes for CASSSKRGGTQYF.

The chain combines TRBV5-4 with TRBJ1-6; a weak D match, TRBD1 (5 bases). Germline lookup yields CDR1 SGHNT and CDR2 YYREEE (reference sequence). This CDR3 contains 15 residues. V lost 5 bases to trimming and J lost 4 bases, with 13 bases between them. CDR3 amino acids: CASSDIGDYNSPLHF. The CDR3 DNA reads TGTGCCAGCAGTGATATAGGGGATTATAATTCACCCCTCCACTTT.

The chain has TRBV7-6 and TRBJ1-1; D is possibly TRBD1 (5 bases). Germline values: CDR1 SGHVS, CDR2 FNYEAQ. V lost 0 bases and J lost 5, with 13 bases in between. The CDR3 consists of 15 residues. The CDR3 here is CASSLAAGMGTEAFF. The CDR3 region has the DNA TGTGCCAGCAGCTTAGCAGCAGGGATGGGGACTGAAGCTTTCTTT.

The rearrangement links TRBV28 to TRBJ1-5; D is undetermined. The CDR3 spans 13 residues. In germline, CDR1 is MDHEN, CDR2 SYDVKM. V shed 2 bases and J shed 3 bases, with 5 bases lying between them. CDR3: CASSLEVNQPQHF. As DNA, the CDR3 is TGTGCCAGCAGTTTAGAGGTCAATCAGCCCCAGCATTTT.

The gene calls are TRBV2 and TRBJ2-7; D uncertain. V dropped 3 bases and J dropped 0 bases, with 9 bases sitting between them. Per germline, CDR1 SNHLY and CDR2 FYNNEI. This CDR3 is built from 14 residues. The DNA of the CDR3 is TGTGCCAGCAGTGAGTCAGAAAGCTCCTACGAGCAGTACTTC. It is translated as CASSESESSYEQYF. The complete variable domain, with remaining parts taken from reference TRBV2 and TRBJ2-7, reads EPEVTQTPSHQVTQMGQEVILRCVPISNHLYFYWYRQILGQKVEFLVSFYNNEISEKSEIFDDQFSVERPDGSNFTLKIRSTKLEDSAMYFCASSESESSYEQYFGPGTRLTVT.

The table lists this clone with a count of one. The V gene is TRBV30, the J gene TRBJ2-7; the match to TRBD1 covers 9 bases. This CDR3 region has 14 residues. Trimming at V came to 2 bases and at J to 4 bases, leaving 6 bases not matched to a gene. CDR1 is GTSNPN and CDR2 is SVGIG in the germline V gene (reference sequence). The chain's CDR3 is CAWSPGTGLYEQYF. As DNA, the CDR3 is TGTGCCTGGAGTCCCGGGACAGGGTTGTACGAGCAGTACTTC.

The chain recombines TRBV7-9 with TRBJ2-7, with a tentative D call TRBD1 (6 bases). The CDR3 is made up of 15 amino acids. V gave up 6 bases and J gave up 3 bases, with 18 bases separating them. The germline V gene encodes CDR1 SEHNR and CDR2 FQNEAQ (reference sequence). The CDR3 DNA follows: TGTGCCAGCAGTTCGCGACAGGATCGGCGCTACGAGCAGTACTTC. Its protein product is CASSSRQDRRYEQYF.

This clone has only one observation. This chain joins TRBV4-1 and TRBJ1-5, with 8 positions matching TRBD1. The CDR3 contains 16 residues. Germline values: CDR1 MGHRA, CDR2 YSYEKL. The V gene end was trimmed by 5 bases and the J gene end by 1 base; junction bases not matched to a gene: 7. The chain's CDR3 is CASSDGQGGSNQPQHF. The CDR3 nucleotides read TGCGCCAGCAGCGATGGACAGGGCGGGAGCAATCAGCCCCAGCATTTT.

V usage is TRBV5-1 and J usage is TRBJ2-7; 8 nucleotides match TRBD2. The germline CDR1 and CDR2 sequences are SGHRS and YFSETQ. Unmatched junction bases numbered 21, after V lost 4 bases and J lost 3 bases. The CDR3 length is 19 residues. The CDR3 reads CASSVQGRGRGGHIYEQYF. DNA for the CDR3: TGCGCCAGCAGCGTACAGGGTAGGGGACGGGGGGGCCACATCTACGAGCAGTACTTC.

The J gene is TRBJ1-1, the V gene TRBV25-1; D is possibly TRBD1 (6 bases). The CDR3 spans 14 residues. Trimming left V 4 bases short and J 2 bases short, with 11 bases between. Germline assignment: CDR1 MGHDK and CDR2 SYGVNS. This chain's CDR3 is CASSVSRGNTEAFF. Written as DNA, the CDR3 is TGTGCCAGCAGTGTATCCAGGGGTAACACTGAAGCTTTCTTT.

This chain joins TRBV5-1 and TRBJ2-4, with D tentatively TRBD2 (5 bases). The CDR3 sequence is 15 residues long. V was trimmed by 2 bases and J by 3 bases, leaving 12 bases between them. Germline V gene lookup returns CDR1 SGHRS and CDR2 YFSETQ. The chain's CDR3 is CASSFESGIKNIQYF. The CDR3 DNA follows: TGCGCCAGCAGCTTCGAGTCGGGGATCAAAAACATTCAGTACTTC.

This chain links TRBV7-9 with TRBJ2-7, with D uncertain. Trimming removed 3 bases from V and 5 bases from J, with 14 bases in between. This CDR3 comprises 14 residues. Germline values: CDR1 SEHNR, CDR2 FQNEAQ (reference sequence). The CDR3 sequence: CASSFLDFADEQYF. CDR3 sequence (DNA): TGTGCCAGCAGCTTTCTGGATTTTGCGGACGAGCAGTACTTC.

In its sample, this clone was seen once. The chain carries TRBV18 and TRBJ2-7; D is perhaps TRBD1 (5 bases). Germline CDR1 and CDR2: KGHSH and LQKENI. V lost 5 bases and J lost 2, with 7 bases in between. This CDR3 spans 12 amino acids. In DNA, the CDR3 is TGTGCCAGCTCAGGACAAACCTACGAGCAGTACTTC. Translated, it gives CASSGQTYEQYF.

CDR3 sequence reads: CASSYRGLNEKLFF. For the CDR3, the DNA is TGTGCCAGCAGTTACAGGGGGCTTAATGAAAAACTGTTTTTT. V is TRBV27 and J is TRBJ1-4; 9 nucleotides match TRBD1. V shed 4 bases, J shed 4 bases, and the junction held 1 base outside the gene matches. The CDR3 sequence is 14 residues long. The germline gives CDR1 MNHEY, CDR2 SMNVEV (reference sequence).

As DNA, the CDR3 is TGTGCCAGCAGTCTAAGCGCAGGGGGCTTTAATTCACCCCTCCACTTT. Encoded protein: CASSLSAGGFNSPLHF. V is TRBV28 and J is TRBJ1-6; 8 nucleotides match TRBD1. V lost 5 bases, J lost 6 bases, and 9 bases stayed unmatched. Germline CDR1 reads MDHEN; CDR2 reads SYDVKM. There are 16 residues in the CDR3.

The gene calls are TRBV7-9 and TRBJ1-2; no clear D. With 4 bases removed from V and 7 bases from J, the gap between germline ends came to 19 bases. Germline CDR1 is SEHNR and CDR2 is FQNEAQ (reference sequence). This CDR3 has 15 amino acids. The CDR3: CASSSSGSPPGGYTF. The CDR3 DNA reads TGTGCCAGCAGCTCATCCGGGAGCCCCCCGGGTGGCTACACCTTC.

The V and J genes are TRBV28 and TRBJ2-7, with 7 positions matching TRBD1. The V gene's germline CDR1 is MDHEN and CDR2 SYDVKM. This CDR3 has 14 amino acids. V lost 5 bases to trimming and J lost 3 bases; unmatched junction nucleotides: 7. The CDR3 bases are TGTGCCAGCAGTACCCGGGACAGCGACTACGAGCAGTACTTC. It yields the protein CASSTRDSDYEQYF.

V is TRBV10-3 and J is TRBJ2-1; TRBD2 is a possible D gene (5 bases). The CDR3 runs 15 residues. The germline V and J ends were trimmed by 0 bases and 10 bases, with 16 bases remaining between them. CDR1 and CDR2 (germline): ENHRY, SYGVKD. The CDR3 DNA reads TGTGCCATCAGTGAGTCTGGACTGCCTTTCCAGGAGCAGTTCTTC. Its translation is CAISESGLPFQEQFF.